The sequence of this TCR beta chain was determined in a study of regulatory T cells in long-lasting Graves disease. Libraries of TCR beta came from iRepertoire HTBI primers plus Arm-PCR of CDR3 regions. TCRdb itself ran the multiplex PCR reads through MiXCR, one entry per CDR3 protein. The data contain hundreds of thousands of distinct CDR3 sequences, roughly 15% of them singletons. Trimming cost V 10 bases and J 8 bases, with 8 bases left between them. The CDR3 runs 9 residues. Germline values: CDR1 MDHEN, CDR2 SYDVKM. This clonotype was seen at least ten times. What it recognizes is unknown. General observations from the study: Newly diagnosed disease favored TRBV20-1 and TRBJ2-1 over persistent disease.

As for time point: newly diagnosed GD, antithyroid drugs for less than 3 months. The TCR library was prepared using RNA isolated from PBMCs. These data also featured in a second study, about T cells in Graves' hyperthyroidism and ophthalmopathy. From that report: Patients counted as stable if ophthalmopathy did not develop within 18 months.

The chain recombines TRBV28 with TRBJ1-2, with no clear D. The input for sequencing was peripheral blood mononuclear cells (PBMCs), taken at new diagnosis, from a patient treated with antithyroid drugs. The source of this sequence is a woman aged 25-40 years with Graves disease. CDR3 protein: CATNRGYTF. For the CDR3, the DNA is TGTGCCACAAATCGGGGCTACACCTTC.